These 6 T cell receptor beta chains originate from one sample sequenced in a study of cytomegalovirus exposure and HLA in healthy donors. Amplification used 60 Vbeta primers and 13 Jbeta primers. TCRdb's copy holds only in-frame clones and misses some; the assay was immunoSEQ multiplex PCR. Here the sample spans about 190,000 clones, around four fifths being singletons. Sequencing was performed on PBMCs. The receptors shown here come from a man aged 40-49 years in good health and CMV-seropositive.

This clone came up a few times. The sample carries other DNA sequences with the same CDR3. The CDR3 coding sequence is TGCAGCGTTGGGGGCCGTAATCAGCCCCAGCATTTT. It specifies CSVGGRNQPQHF. The rearrangement uses TRBV29-1 and TRBJ1-5; a weak D match, TRBD1 (5 bases). This CDR3 has 12 amino acids. Trimming took off 4 bases at V and 4 bases at J, with 8 bases between the two ends. Germline lookup yields CDR1 SQVTM and CDR2 ANQGSEA.

The gene calls are TRBV7-9 and TRBJ2-5; 7 bases align to TRBD1. The germline gives CDR1 SEHNR, CDR2 FQNEAQ (reference sequence). The CDR3 has 17 amino acids. The V segment lost 5 bases and the J segment 3 bases; nucleotides outside the gene matches: 15. CDR3 bases: TGTGCCAGCAGCCTGGGGCTGGGACAGAAGGAAAAAGAGACCCAGTACTTC. It yields the protein CASSLGLGQKEKETQYF.

This chain connects TRBV9 to TRBJ1-1, with 7 bases aligning to TRBD1. The germline V gene has CDR1 SGDLS and CDR2 YYNGEE. The CDR3 is 12 amino acids. V lost 4 bases and J lost 6; bases outside the gene matches: 3. CDR3 amino acids: CASSLGTAEAFF. CDR3 DNA sequence: TGTGCCAGCAGCCTCGGGACAGCTGAAGCTTTCTTT.

This clone came up once. The J gene is TRBJ1-2, the V gene TRBV6-1; D gene uncertain. CDR1 and CDR2 (germline): MNHNS, SASEGT. The V end lost 0 bases, the J end lost 3 bases, and 5 bases lay between the germline ends. CDR3 length equals 13 residues. The CDR3 sequence: CASSEARYYGYTF. CDR3 bases: TGTGCCAGCAGTGAAGCGCGGTACTATGGCTACACCTTC.

The chain links TRBV7-2 to TRBJ1-2, with D maybe TRBD1 (6 bases). CDR1 and CDR2 (germline): SGHTA, FQGNSA. Trimming cost V 3 bases and J 7 bases, with 12 bases left between them. This CDR3 is 13 amino acids long. The CDR3 is CASSFRQAAGYTF. CDR3 coding DNA: TGTGCCAGCAGCTTTCGACAGGCGGCTGGCTACACCTTC.

This chain links TRBV18 with TRBJ1-2; TRBD1 agrees at 8 bases. Germline V gene sequence: CDR1 KGHSH, CDR2 LQKENI. There are 16 residues in the CDR3. Germline trimming cut 3 bases from V and 5 bases from J; bases unmatched to any gene: 11. CDR3: CASSPQTGVLGYGYTF. Here the CDR3 DNA reads TGTGCCAGCTCACCGCAGACAGGGGTACTTGGGTATGGCTACACCTTC. Full variable domain (missing parts from reference TRBV18 and TRBJ1-2): NAGVMQNPRHLVRRRGQEARLRCSPMKGHSHVYWYRQLPEEGLKFMVYLQKENIIDESGMPKERFSAEFPKEGPSILRIQQVVRGDSAAYFCASSPQTGVLGYGYTFGSGTRLTVV.